This entry lists 8 T cell receptor beta chains sequenced from one sample in a study of blood T cell repertoires in COVID-19. Here immunoSEQ multiplex PCR was the method, and the copy in TCRdb shows in-frame clones only, minus some. The table lists about 110,000 clones, around 89% of them singletons. The sequenced sample consisted of peripheral blood. These receptors were taken from a woman of 80 years or more with acute or convalescent COVID-19.

The V and J genes are TRBV3-1 (or the pseudogene TRBV3-2) and TRBJ1-2; perhaps TRBD1 as D (5 bases). This CDR3 is 12 amino acids long. V was clipped by 0 bases and J by 7 bases, with 6 bases between them. The germline gives CDR1 LGHDT, CDR2 YNNKEL (reference sequence). This CDR3 reads CASSQERGGYTF. CDR3 coding DNA: TGTGCCAGCAGCCAAGAAAGGGGTGGCTACACCTTC.

The chain couples TRBV7-9 to TRBJ2-7; TRBD1 matches 7 bases. V gave up 1 base and J gave up 1 base; unmatched junction bases: 4. Germline values: CDR1 SEHNR, CDR2 FQNEAQ (reference sequence). This CDR3 is built from 15 residues. Written as DNA, the CDR3 is TGTGCCAGCAGCTTAGGAAGGGACAGTTCCTACGAGCAGTACTTC. This gives the protein CASSLGRDSSYEQYF. The full variable domain, in which reference TRBV7-9 and TRBJ2-7 provide the parts outside the CDR3, is DTGVSQNPRHKITKRGQNVTFRCDPISEHNRLYWYRQTLGQGPEFLTYFQNEAQLEKSRLLSDRFSAERPKGSFSTLEIQRTEQGDSAMYLCASSLGRDSSYEQYFGPGTRLTVT.

The V gene is TRBV9, the J gene TRBJ2-3; 7 nucleotides match TRBD2. This CDR3 region has 16 residues. The germline V gene has CDR1 SGDLS and CDR2 YYNGEE. Trimming cost V 0 bases and J 0 bases; bases outside gene matches: 4. The CDR3 here is CASSVAGGSSTDTQYF. CDR3 nucleotide sequence: TGTGCCAGCAGCGTAGCCGGGGGGAGCAGCACAGATACGCAGTATTTT.

The genes are TRBV28 and TRBJ2-5; weak D call: TRBD2 (5 bases). Trimming took off 7 bases at V and 5 bases at J, with 14 bases between the two ends. The CDR3 has 13 amino acids. The germline V gene has CDR1 MDHEN and CDR2 SYDVKM. The CDR3 nucleotides are TGTGCCAGCACCGAACCGGGGTGGGAGACCCAGTACTTC. Translated: CASTEPGWETQYF.

The chain joins TRBV5-4 to TRBJ2-5, with TRBD1 matching over 7 bases. With V trimmed by 0 bases and J by 5 bases, 10 bases remained unmatched. This CDR3 region has 16 residues. The germline CDR1 and CDR2 sequences are SGHNT and YYREEE (reference sequence). CDR3 bases: TGTGCCAGCAGCTTGGAGGGGGCCCGGATTCTGGAGACCCAGTACTTC. This gives the protein CASSLEGARILETQYF.

CDR3 DNA: TGTGCCAGCCCTGGGGCCTTGAACACTGAAGCTTTCTTT. It translates to CASPGALNTEAFF. The V call is TRBV2, the J call TRBJ1-1, with D possibly TRBD1 on 5 matching bases. CDR3 length: 13 amino acids. Trimming pared 8 bases from V and 0 bases from J, leaving 10 bases between. The V gene's germline CDR1 is SNHLY and CDR2 FYNNEI.

J is TRBJ2-5 and V is TRBV5-1, with 8 bases lining up with TRBD1. Trimming at V came to 4 bases and at J to 3 bases, leaving 5 bases not matched to a gene. This CDR3 spans 14 amino acids. The germline V gene has CDR1 SGHRS and CDR2 YFSETQ. The CDR3 DNA sequence: TGCGCCAGCAGCCAAGGACAGGGTAAAGAGACCCAGTACTTC. Encoded protein: CASSQGQGKETQYF.

V usage is TRBV18 and J usage is TRBJ1-2, with TRBD1 matching 7 bases. Germline V lookup: CDR1 KGHSH, CDR2 LQKENI. The length of the CDR3 is 14 residues. The V segment lost 5 bases and the J segment 6 bases; nucleotides outside the gene matches: 9. CDR3 region: CASSGLTGPHGYTF. CDR3 sequence (DNA): TGTGCCAGCTCAGGTTTGACAGGGCCCCATGGCTACACCTTC.